Described below is a single T cell receptor (beta chain) sequence and its context. The antigen is not known. Unexposed donor CD4+ T cells date from 2011-2018, before the COVID-19 pandemic. CD4+ T cells were isolated from the cells after 10 days of culture. The data are from a study of CD4 T cells in relation to SARS-CoV-2 and coronaviruses. The wider study: PBMCs were cultured with antigen for about eleven days before TCR beta sequencing. Shared crossreactive spike epitopes were mapped to their HLA restriction.

The table came from immunoSEQ multiplex PCR; TCRdb's copy has only in-frame clones and leaves some out. Among about 17,000 clones listed, roughly 82% were seen once. This TCR derives from a human donor in good health. The material sequenced was CD4+ T cells from PBMCs, cultured in vitro.

The CDR3 nucleotides are TGTGCCAGCAGCTCCTGGCCGGGGGACTGGCAGTCCCAAGAGACCCAGTACTTC. Residues: CASSSWPGDWQSQETQYF. V is TRBV7-2 and J is TRBJ2-5, with D maybe TRBD2 (6 bases). Germline assignment: CDR1 SGHTA and CDR2 FQGNSA. The CDR3 spans 18 residues. Deletions cut 4 bases from V and 1 base from J, with 22 bases between.